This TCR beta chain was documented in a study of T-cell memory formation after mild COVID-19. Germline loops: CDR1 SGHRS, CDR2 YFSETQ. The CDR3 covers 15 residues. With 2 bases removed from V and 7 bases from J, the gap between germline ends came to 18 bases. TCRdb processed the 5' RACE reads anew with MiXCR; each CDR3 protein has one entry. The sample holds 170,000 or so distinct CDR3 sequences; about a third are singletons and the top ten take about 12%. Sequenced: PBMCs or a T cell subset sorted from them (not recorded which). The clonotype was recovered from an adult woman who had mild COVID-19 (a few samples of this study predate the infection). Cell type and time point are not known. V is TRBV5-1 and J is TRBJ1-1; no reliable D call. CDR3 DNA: TGCGCCAGCAGCTTATCGACGGGCAGGCTCCATGAAGCTTTCTTT. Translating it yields CASSLSTGRLHEAFF.